A single T cell receptor (beta chain) is shown here with its context. Its antigen is still unknown. Trimming removed 2 bases from V and 2 bases from J; junction bases left unmatched: 6. There are 16 residues in the CDR3. CDR1 is MNHEY, CDR2 SVGEGT, per germline. Time point defined: pre-sensitization, week 0. Treatment: therapeutic diphenylcyclopropenone sensitization with weekly scalp DPC. This sample is part of a study of human T cells and chemical hapten exposure. Study details: Patches that contained 0.01% DPC were applied to the upper back and read at 6 days. Findings and limits, study-wide: TCRs at high frequency, those above 1 in 1000, did not change with DPC sensitization. Alopecia was present in the donors, so their immune response may differ from healthy people's.

The library tagged each cDNA molecule with unique molecular identifiers. One entry per CDR3 protein, called by TCRdb with MiXCR from the RACE reads. The sample carries approximately 60,000 distinct CDR3 sequences, 9.9% recorded once. Sequenced material: whole blood, taken in connection with sensitization to the hapten diphenylcyclopropenone (DPC). This chain joins TRBV6-2 or TRBV6-3 and TRBJ2-5; 9 nucleotides line up with TRBD1. This receptor was identified in a man aged 35-49 years with alopecia areata. Some clones in this sample may be carry-over from other donors' samples. CDR3 in amino acids: CASSYTEGQGQETQYF. CDR3 nucleotides: TGTGCCAGCAGTTACACAGAGGGACAGGGTCAAGAGACCCAGTACTTC.